This entry concerns a single TCR beta chain. Other nucleotide sequences in the sample specify the same CDR3. Germline V CDR1 and CDR2: PRHDT, FYEKMQ (reference sequence). V was trimmed by 0 bases and J by 2 bases, leaving 14 bases between them. The CDR3 length is 17 residues. The sample comes from a study of blood T cell repertoires in COVID-19. Study information: Acute and convalescent COVID-19 samples came from the United States, Italy and Spain. PBMCs, B-cell-depleted T cells, or T cells were the source of the cDNA or gDNA that made up the material.

The authors' processing: Amplification of reference gene primers was used by the study to estimate nucleated cell counts. Repertoires were generated with immunoSEQ multiplex PCR, while TCRdb's copy carries only in-frame clones and drops some. V and J calls and clone size are those listed in that table; D and trimming were worked out from the DNA. The sample gives approximately 22,000 clones, around 67% of which show up once; around 21% is in the top ten. This sequence originates from a human donor in a cohort sampled during active or convalescent COVID-19. J is TRBJ1-5 and V is TRBV13; D gene ambiguous. Sequences were obtained from peripheral blood. CDR3 DNA: TGTGCCAGCAGCTTAGGTCCGGGTCGCGGGGGCAATCAGCCCCAGCATTTT. Its protein product is CASSLGPGRGGNQPQHF.